Sequencing of this T cell receptor (beta chain) was carried out in a study of beta chain features in type 1 diabetes. This clone appeared a single time. CDR1 is SNHLY and CDR2 is FYNNEI in the germline V gene. V dropped 6 bases and J dropped 11 bases, with 13 bases sitting between them. The CDR3 covers 11 residues. The isolated RNA, all of it, was reverse transcribed, so expressed TCRB transcripts were what got sequenced. TCRdb's copy holds only in-frame clones and misses some; the assay was immunoSEQ multiplex PCR. Of approximately 140,000 clones detected, approximately 52% appear once; the ten largest clones hold over 0.4%.

V usage is TRBV2 and J usage is TRBJ1-1; weak D call: TRBD1 (6 bases). This sequence originates from a young man in good health. What was sequenced was Tregs from blood. CDR3 region: CASRYRAPAFF. In nucleotides, the CDR3 is TGTGCCAGCAGGTACAGGGCCCCGGCTTTCTTT.